This TCR beta chain originates from a study of long-term antiretroviral therapy in people with HIV. Ahead of DNA extraction, samples held roughly 1-11 million cryopreserved PBMC each. Study observations and caveats: Comparison with controls showed narrower CDR3 length ranges in HIV repertoires. ART adherence, viral resistance and therapy changes were not recorded.

Version v3.0 of the immunoSEQ assay was performed at survey level. Using immunoSEQ multiplex PCR, the repertoire was profiled, and TCRdb retains in-frame clones only, with some absent. Of about 22,000 clones listed, around four fifths are singletons. In the case of this clone: What it binds is unknown.

V was pared by 4 bases and J by 6 bases, with 11 bases of the junction left unmatched. The CDR3 consists of 15 residues. Germline V gene lookup returns CDR1 SGHRS and CDR2 YFSETQ. This sequence was found in a middle-aged man with HIV. Specimen: unsorted PBMCs, collected 1.6 years after starting antiretroviral therapy. This chain uses TRBV5-1 with TRBJ2-7, with 9 bases matching TRBD2. The CDR3 loop is CASSPGGSGSREQYF. The CDR3 nucleotides are TGCGCCAGCAGCCCGGGTGGTAGCGGGAGCCGCGAGCAGTACTTC.